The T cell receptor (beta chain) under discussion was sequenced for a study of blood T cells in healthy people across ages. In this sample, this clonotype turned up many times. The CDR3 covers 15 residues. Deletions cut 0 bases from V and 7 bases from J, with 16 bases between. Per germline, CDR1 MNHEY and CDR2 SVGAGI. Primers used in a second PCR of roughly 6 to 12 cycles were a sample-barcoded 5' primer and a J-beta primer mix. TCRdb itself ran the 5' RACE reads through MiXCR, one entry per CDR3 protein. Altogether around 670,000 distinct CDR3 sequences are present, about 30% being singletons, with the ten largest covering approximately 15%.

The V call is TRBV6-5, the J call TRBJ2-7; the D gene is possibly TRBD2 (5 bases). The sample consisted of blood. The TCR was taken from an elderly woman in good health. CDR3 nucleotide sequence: TGTGCCAGCAGTTACTCGACGGGGTTTTCGGGAGAGCAGTACTTC. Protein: CASSYSTGFSGEQYF.